One sample yielded the 30 T cell receptor beta chains listed below, sequenced in a study of T cell responses to AZD1222 COVID-19 vaccine. Clones were sequenced by immunoSEQ multiplex PCR, and TCRdb holds only the in-frame ones, with some missing. This table holds roughly 180,000 clones, around 87% found once. The specimen comprised peripheral blood, sampled on day 0 of MenACWY control vaccination. These receptors came from an adult in good health.

The chain combines TRBV2 with TRBJ2-2; 11 nucleotides agree with TRBD2. The ends lost 7 bases at V and 6 bases at J; junction bases unmatched: 10. CDR3 length: 16 residues. CDR1 and CDR2 (germline): SNHLY, FYNNEI. The CDR3 protein is CASKALAGVEAGELFF. DNA for the CDR3: TGTGCCAGCAAGGCACTAGCGGGAGTGGAGGCCGGGGAGCTGTTTTTT.

The J gene is TRBJ2-1, the V gene TRBV4-1; 10 bases align to TRBD2. Trimming at V came to 6 bases and at J to 7 bases, leaving 9 bases not matched to a gene. The CDR3 totals 15 residues. The germline gives CDR1 MGHRA, CDR2 YSYEKL. The CDR3 coding sequence is TGCGCCAGCAGGCGCCTAGCGGGGGTAGGAAATGAGCAGTTCTTC. Translation: CASRRLAGVGNEQFF.

V usage is TRBV24-1 and J usage is TRBJ1-2; D might be TRBD1 (5 bases). Germline V gene data show CDR1 as KGHDR and CDR2 as SFDVKD. CDR3 length: 12 residues. V was shortened by 6 bases and J by 3 bases, with 7 bases between the two germline ends. This CDR3 is CATSTTDYGYTF. In DNA, the CDR3 is TGTGCCACCAGTACGACAGACTATGGCTACACCTTC.

The chain joins TRBV3-1 (or the pseudogene TRBV3-2) to TRBJ2-7; 8 bases agree with TRBD1. The V gene's germline CDR1 is LGHDT and CDR2 YNNKEL (reference sequence). This CDR3 region has 15 residues. V gave up 4 bases and J gave up 3 bases; unmatched junction bases: 8. In DNA, the CDR3 is TGTGCCAGCAGCCCACCAGGGGACAGGTTCTACGAGCAGTACTTC. It encodes CASSPPGDRFYEQYF.

This clone has a single count. V and J are TRBV9 and TRBJ1-3; tentatively, D is TRBD1 (6 bases). The CDR3 runs 15 residues. The germline V gene has CDR1 SGDLS and CDR2 YYNGEE. V gave up 4 bases and J gave up 8 bases, with 19 bases separating them. As DNA, the CDR3 is TGTGCCAGCAGCCCAGGCGGACAGCTAGCGGACACCATATATTTT. Encoded protein: CASSPGGQLADTIYF.

The chain employs TRBV21-1 and TRBJ2-7. TRBV21-1 counts as a pseudogene. The CDR3 sequence is 14 residues long. The CDR3 nucleotides are TGTGCCAGCAGCAAAGGGGAACAGACCTACGAGCAGTACTTC. It encodes CASSKGEQTYEQYF.

The chain is built from TRBV7-9 and TRBJ1-1, with D unresolved. This CDR3 is 14 amino acids long. Deletions cut 6 bases from V and 2 bases from J, with 13 bases between. The germline gives CDR1 SEHNR, CDR2 FQNEAQ (reference sequence). CDR3 bases: TGTGCCAGCAGTCCCTCGACGGTTAACACTGAAGCTTTCTTT. Translated: CASSPSTVNTEAFF.

The J gene is TRBJ2-1, the V gene TRBV5-1; TRBD2 aligns across 9 bases. The germline CDR1 and CDR2 sequences are SGHRS and YFSETQ. The CDR3 extends over 19 amino acids. V lost 0 bases to trimming and J lost 2 bases; unmatched junction nucleotides: 12. CDR3 protein: CASSLEASGTLGPYNEQFF. CDR3 sequence (DNA): TGCGCCAGCAGCTTGGAGGCTAGCGGGACCCTAGGCCCCTACAATGAGCAGTTCTTC. The full variable domain, its missing parts supplied by reference TRBV5-1 and TRBJ2-1, is KAGVTQTPRYLIKTRGQQVTLSCSPISGHRSVSWYQQTPGQGLQFLFEYFSETQRNKGNFPGRFSGRQFSNSRSEMNVSTLELGDSALYLCASSLEASGTLGPYNEQFFGPGTRLTVL.

The chain is built from TRBV7-2 and TRBJ2-7; D ambiguous. Per germline, CDR1 SGHTA and CDR2 FQGNSA. The CDR3 has 13 residues. The V end was cut by 5 bases, the J end by 12 bases, with 20 bases between. The CDR3 region has the DNA TGTGCCAGCAGCCATTCTCCGGATTCTCTGGCGTACTTC. Translated: CASSHSPDSLAYF.

The rearrangement joins TRBV11-2 to TRBJ2-7, with TRBD1 matching over 10 bases. Losses at the gene ends were 0 bases for V and 5 bases for J; bases not matched to a gene: 19. The CDR3 runs 20 residues. Looked up from germline, CDR1 is SGHAT and CDR2 is FQNNGV. The CDR3 loop is CASSLDREDRGKPGKDEQYF. CDR3 nucleotides: TGTGCCAGCAGCTTAGATAGGGAGGACAGGGGGAAACCGGGTAAGGACGAGCAGTACTTC.

This clone was detected once. J is TRBJ1-3 and V is TRBV5-1; D perhaps matches TRBD1 (5 bases). CDR3 length: 16 amino acids. The V and J ends lost 5 bases and 0 bases respectively, with 15 bases between them. Germline V gives CDR1 SGHRS, CDR2 YFSETQ. CDR3 sequence: CASSPQGPISGNTIYF. CDR3 nucleotides: TGCGCCAGCAGTCCTCAGGGACCCATCTCTGGAAACACCATATATTTT.

Only one count was recorded for this clone. This chain connects TRBV2 to TRBJ2-7; 8 bases map to TRBD1. V lost 8 bases, J lost 8 bases, and 5 bases stayed unmatched. The CDR3 consists of 11 residues. Germline V gives CDR1 SNHLY, CDR2 FYNNEI. The CDR3 region has the DNA TGTGCCAGCGAGCGGACAGGGAAGCAGTACTTC. This sequence encodes CASERTGKQYF.

The DNA for the CDR3 is TGTGCCAGCTCAGACGGGAACCAAGAGACCCAGTACTTC. This gives the protein CASSDGNQETQYF. This chain links TRBV18 with TRBJ2-5; TRBD2 might be the D (5 bases). The CDR3 runs to 13 residues. Germline CDR1 and CDR2: KGHSH and LQKENI. Between the trimmed V and J ends, which lost 5 bases and 0 bases, there was a span of 7 bases.

The chain carries TRBV28 and TRBJ1-5, with D possibly being TRBD1 (5 bases). Germline CDR1 is MDHEN and CDR2 is SYDVKM. V lost 4 bases to trimming and J lost 7 bases, with 8 bases between them. The CDR3 runs to 12 residues. For the CDR3, the DNA is TGTGCCAGCAGTTATACAGGCCAGCCCCAGCATTTT. Translation gives CASSYTGQPQHF.

J is TRBJ2-7 and V is TRBV5-4; 12 bases are a match to TRBD1. Germline lookup yields CDR1 SGHNT and CDR2 YYREEE (reference sequence). CDR3 length: 14 residues. V trimming: 3 bases; J trimming: 5 bases; junction bases outside the gene matches: 3. The CDR3 region is CASSSRDRGHEQYF. The CDR3 bases are TGTGCCAGCAGCTCCCGGGACAGGGGGCACGAGCAGTACTTC.

The V call is TRBV4-1, the J call TRBJ2-1; D is unresolved. The germline gives CDR1 MGHRA, CDR2 YSYEKL. The CDR3 is made up of 14 amino acids. V lost 1 base and J 1 base, leaving 5 bases between the germline ends. CDR3 nucleotides: TGCGCCAGCAGCCAAGCGGATTCCTACAATGAGCAGTTCTTC. Its protein product is CASSQADSYNEQFF.

The J gene is TRBJ2-3, the V gene TRBV5-1; the match to TRBD1 covers 7 bases. This CDR3 is 15 amino acids long. The V segment lost 0 bases and the J segment 6 bases; nucleotides outside the gene matches: 7. Looked up from germline, CDR1 is SGHRS and CDR2 is YFSETQ. This CDR3 is CASSLGQVRGDTQYF. CDR3 DNA: TGCGCCAGCAGCTTGGGACAGGTCAGGGGGGATACGCAGTATTTT. The variable domain in full, completed from reference TRBV5-1 and TRBJ2-3, reads KAGVTQTPRYLIKTRGQQVTLSCSPISGHRSVSWYQQTPGQGLQFLFEYFSETQRNKGNFPGRFSGRQFSNSRSEMNVSTLELGDSALYLCASSLGQVRGDTQYFGPGTRLTVL.

In nucleotides, the CDR3 is TGTGCCAGCAGCCAAGCCCGGTATCAGCCCCAGCATTTT. Translating it yields CASSQARYQPQHF. The V gene is TRBV4-2, the J gene TRBJ1-5, with D unclear. The V and J ends lost 1 base and 5 bases respectively, with 6 bases between them. This CDR3 has 13 residues. Germline loops: CDR1 LGHNA, CDR2 YNFKEQ.

This chain connects TRBV6-5 to TRBJ2-7, with D maybe TRBD2 (6 bases). V lost 6 bases, J lost 4 bases, and 13 bases lay in between. The length of the CDR3 is 13 residues. Germline V gene data show CDR1 as MNHEY and CDR2 as SVGAGI. CDR3 bases: TGTGCCAGCAGACCCACGGGGGAATACGAGCAGTACTTC. Protein product: CASRPTGEYEQYF.

The CDR3 is CSASGFISGANVLTF. The CDR3 region has the DNA TGCAGTGCTAGTGGGTTTATCTCTGGGGCCAACGTCCTGACTTTC. The V and J genes are TRBV20-1 and TRBJ2-6; no reliable D call. The V end lost 3 bases, the J end lost 0 bases, and 9 bases lay between the germline ends. In germline, CDR1 is DFQATT, CDR2 SNEGSKA (reference sequence). The CDR3 sequence is 15 residues long.

The chain carries TRBV24-1 and TRBJ2-2; 9 bases fit TRBD1. CDR1 and CDR2 (germline): KGHDR, SFDVKD. This CDR3 contains 18 residues. J lost 5 bases, V lost 1 base, and 10 bases had no gene match. The CDR3 region has the DNA TGTGCCACCAGTGATTTACCCCCAGGGACAGGGAATACCGGGGAGCTGTTTTTT. Translating it yields CATSDLPPGTGNTGELFF.

The chain couples TRBV28 to TRBJ1-6; 10 bases fit TRBD1. The CDR3 contains 14 residues. Germline assignment: CDR1 MDHEN and CDR2 SYDVKM. J lost 9 bases, V lost 8 bases, and 7 bases had no gene match. The CDR3, as DNA: TGTGCCAGCGTGTCCCGACAGGGGGCTTCACCCCTCCACTTT. Protein sequence: CASVSRQGASPLHF.

This clone was recorded only once. J is TRBJ1-3 and V is TRBV6-5, with D perhaps TRBD1 (6 bases). The CDR3 is made up of 15 amino acids. V lost 7 bases and J 4 bases, leaving 17 bases between the germline ends. CDR1 MNHEY and CDR2 SVGAGI come from the germline V gene. CDR3 sequence (DNA): TGTGCCAGCAAGGCGGGGGGGCGATGGGGAAACACCATATATTTT. It translates to CASKAGGRWGNTIYF.

The chain couples TRBV7-8 to TRBJ1-2; no clear D gene. Germline V CDR1 and CDR2: SGHVS, FQNEAQ. Trimming removed 4 bases at V and 3 bases at J, with 9 bases between. This CDR3 has 13 residues. DNA of the CDR3: TGTGCCAGCAGCTCTACAGAGGACTATGGCTACACCTTC. Translating it yields CASSSTEDYGYTF.

CDR3 residues: CASSQRGGVLSGANVLTF. The CDR3 nucleotides read TGTGCCAGCTCCCAACGGGGGGGGGTCCTATCTGGGGCCAACGTCCTGACTTTC. The J gene is TRBJ2-6, the V gene TRBV18, with 8 positions matching TRBD2. Per germline, CDR1 KGHSH and CDR2 LQKENI. Unmatched junction bases numbered 11, after V lost 6 bases and J lost 1 base. The CDR3 sequence is 18 residues long.

The chain combines TRBV30 with TRBJ1-4; D is unresolved. From germline, CDR1 is GTSNPN and CDR2 SVGIG (reference sequence). The CDR3 is 15 residues long. V dropped 5 bases and J dropped 5 bases, with 18 bases sitting between them. CDR3: CAWGTSGPSNEKLFF. CDR3 in DNA: TGTGCCTGGGGAACTTCCGGACCCTCGAATGAAAAACTGTTTTTT.

The chain employs TRBV19 and TRBJ2-3, with 7 nucleotides matching TRBD1. CDR1 and CDR2 (germline): LNHDA, SQIVND (reference sequence). The CDR3 spans 17 residues. V was clipped by 3 bases and J by 0 bases; unmatched bases: 9. The CDR3 DNA is TGTGCCAGTAGTATCTCCCCGACAGGGTTTAGCACAGATACGCAGTATTTT. Its translation: CASSISPTGFSTDTQYF.

The rearrangement joins TRBV6-5 to TRBJ2-7; D is unclear. V was cut by 3 bases and J by 4 bases, with 13 bases left in between. Germline CDR1 and CDR2: MNHEY and SVGAGI. This CDR3 is built from 14 residues. As DNA, the CDR3 is TGTGCCAGCAGTTATTTGGGTGGGTTTTACGAGCAGTACTTC. Its protein is CASSYLGGFYEQYF.

The rearrangement links TRBV12-3 or TRBV12-4 to TRBJ2-2; no clear D gene. This CDR3 is built from 13 residues. CDR3 in DNA: TGTGCAACCCGGGCCGGGAACACCGGGGAGCTGTTTTTT. Encoded protein: CATRAGNTGELFF.

The chain joins TRBV11-3 to TRBJ2-1; 8 bases map to TRBD2. The J segment lost 4 bases and the V segment lost 2 bases, leaving 7 bases of the junction unmatched. The CDR3 runs 16 residues. Per germline, CDR1 SGHNT and CDR2 YENEEA. The CDR3 sequence: CASSLRGVAGYNEQFF. DNA for the CDR3: TGTGCCAGCAGCTTAAGAGGTGTAGCGGGGTACAATGAGCAGTTCTTC.